The clone carrying this T cell receptor (beta chain) was counted only a few times. Its target is unknown. Losses at the gene ends were 5 bases for V and 4 bases for J; bases not matched to a gene: 5. CDR1 is SGHVS, CDR2 FNYEAQ, per germline. The CDR3 has 13 amino acids. The data derive from a study of T cell repertoires in cytomegalovirus infection. Study context: Signatures in public TCR beta sequences pointed to both CMV infection and matching HLA type.

TCRdb redid the calling of the reads with MiXCR, one entry per CDR3 protein. Here the sample spans some 560,000 distinct CDR3 sequences, roughly 43% being singletons. Source: cultured PBMCs, taken from culture after CMV antigen stimulation. This TCR came from a human donor in good health (CMV status not recorded). Some clones in this sample may be carry-over from other donors' samples. This chain joins TRBV7-6 and TRBJ2-7, with 7 bases matching TRBD1. The CDR3 DNA follows: TGTGCCAGCAGCATAGGACAGGAGTACGAGCAGTACTTC. Translation: CASSIGQEYEQYF.